This T cell receptor beta chain was recorded in a study of blood T cell repertoires in COVID-19. Germline CDR1 ENHRY, CDR2 SYGVKD. V dropped 6 bases and J dropped 2; count of bases not matched to a gene: 7. The CDR3 has 16 amino acids. Only in-frame clones appear in the TCRdb table, and some are missing; sequencing was by immunoSEQ multiplex PCR. The table records about 25,000 clones, roughly 91% of them present only once. The clonotype comes from a man aged 70-80 years with active COVID-19. Sequencing was performed on peripheral blood. The rearrangement uses TRBV10-3 and TRBJ2-3, with 11 nucleotides matching TRBD2. The CDR3 loop is CAISASGLAVTDTQYF. The DNA of the CDR3 is TGTGCCATCAGCGCCTCGGGACTAGCGGTCACAGATACGCAGTATTTT.